The sequence of this T cell receptor (beta chain) was determined in a study of molecular identifiers for immune sequencing clone quantification (dated by TCRdb to 2016 to 2018). About the investigation overall: For a replicate experiment, RNA from roughly 20,000 or 100,000 naive CD8 T cells was divided into five aliquots, of which four were sequenced. This methods study benchmarked molecular-identifier clustering-based TCR repertoire sequencing (MIDCIRS) and TCR RNA copy counting, using CD8 T cells to do so.

Libraries of naive CD8 T cells were generated from about 20,000 to 1,000,000 sorted cells, with 10%, 30% or 50% of the purified RNA used. Naive CD8 T cells were FACS-sorted as CD8+CD4-CCR7+CD45RA+ on a BD FACSAria II into RLT Plus buffer. To test detection sensitivity, Jurkat RNA equal to around nine TCR copies was added to samples of roughly 18,000-1,100,000 naive CD8 T cells. Enrichment of CD8 T cells was performed with RosetteSep CD8+ T Cell Enrichment Cocktail and Ficoll-Paque, after which ACK red cell lysis was carried out. Paper-wide results and their limitations: Spiked-in Jurkat TCR RNA equal to a single cell's worth was reported to be detectable even within 1,100,000 naive CD8 T cells. In CMV-specific effector cells, clones with more than 20 RNA copies accounted for over 98% of molecules, whereas in naive cells such clones accounted for under 1%. Modeling indicated around 3 TCR RNA copies recovered per cell, compared with roughly 9.7 by digital PCR, which implies a capture efficiency of 25% to 35%. Identical TCR molecules sharing a barcode could cause highly expanded clone sizes to be underestimated. Naive libraries contained spiked-in Jurkat TCR RNA (approximately nine copies' worth), which is not part of the donor repertoire. When barcode sub-clustering was not used, chimeric consensus sequences inflated TCR diversity, with chimeras reaching as high as 47%.

Receptor amplification or capture employed PCR. Sequenced on an Illumina HiSeq 4000. Bulk TCR libraries were generated as previously described, with the TCR primers listed in Table S5 used. The Qiagen AllPrep DNA/RNA kit was used to purify total RNA. Before any analysis, reads coming from multiple sequencing runs of the same library were combined into one pool. The authors processed their data as follows. Reads were retained only if their TCR constant sequence matched exactly, and those retained reads were trimmed to 150 nt and grouped according to their 12-nt molecular barcodes. Reads in each barcode group were sub-clustered using a 15% Levenshtein threshold, and a quality-weighted consensus sequence was built for each RNA molecule. Non-functional sequences were filtered out, along with any lower-count sequence sitting one edit away from another sequence. On the basis of fitting two negative binomial distributions, barcode sub-clusters with fewer than 20% of the maximum read count were discarded. TCRdb passed the public sequencing reads through fastp at Q25 and MiXCR, retaining productive beta sequences. Entries are consolidated by CDR3 protein sequence, retaining the most common genes and DNA. TCRdb's processing, not the study's, gives the V and J calls here. The sample profile shows roughly 320,000 distinct CDR3 sequences; roughly a fifth of them were found once. Approximately 0.8% of the sample rests with the top ten.

Trimming takes 4 bases from V and 3 bases from J, and the germline ends sit 15 bases apart. CDR1 and CDR2 (SEHNR, FQNEAQ) derive from the germline V gene (reference sequence). Inclusive of the bounding cysteine and phenylalanine, the CDR3 is 15 residues long. The sequence is cut down to CDR3 DNA, 45 bases in frame from base 1. With regard to this clonotype: Its binding antigen is unknown. A much more abundant neighbour one base away suggests this may be a read error.

The TCR sequence derives from a human donor in good health. Some libraries in this study had Jurkat cell RNA spiked in. The specimen sequenced was naive CD8+ T cells from blood, with Jurkat cell RNA spiked in. Taken with the paper, the label for cell subset or site translates to: FACS-sorted CD8+CD4-CCR7+CD45RA+ naive T cells. The chain is made from TRBV7-9 and TRBJ2-5; 6 matching bases give a weak D call of TRBD2. CDR3 loop: CASSSCYIAEETQYF. The sequenced DNA: TGTGCCAGCAGCTCCTGTTACATAGCGGAAGAGACCCAGTACTTC.